This T cell receptor beta chain is drawn from a study of blood T cell repertoires in COVID-19. The repertoire was sequenced with immunoSEQ multiplex PCR; TCRdb's copy has only in-frame clones and lacks some. Here the sample spans 300,000 to 350,000 clones, under 95% being singletons. The CDR3 spans 17 residues. Losses at the gene ends were 4 bases for V and 3 bases for J; bases not matched to a gene: 6. The germline CDR1 and CDR2 sequences are MGHRA and YSYEKL. Material for sequencing was peripheral blood. The rearrangement links TRBV4-1 to TRBJ2-3, with TRBD2 identical over 14 bases. This clonotype originated in a woman aged 18-35 years who had recovered from COVID-19. The CDR3 bases are TGCGCCAGCAGCCGATTCGGGACTAGCGGGAGTACAGATACGCAGTATTTT. The encoded protein is CASSRFGTSGSTDTQYF.